This T cell receptor beta chain comes out of a study of blood T cell repertoires in COVID-19. Profiling relied on immunoSEQ multiplex PCR, and the TCRdb table lists in-frame clones only, not all of them. The table records nearly 250,000 clones, 75% to 85% of them present only once. The V gene's germline CDR1 is KGHSH and CDR2 LQKENI. V was clipped by 3 bases and J by 2 bases, with 7 bases between them. This CDR3 contains 13 residues. The sequence derives from a woman between 45 and 65 years old with acute COVID-19. The rearrangement links TRBV18 to TRBJ1-2, with D unresolved. Input material: PBMCs or T cells enriched from blood (not recorded which). The chain's CDR3 is CASSPARNYGYTF. The CDR3 DNA sequence: TGTGCCAGCTCACCTGCACGGAACTATGGCTACACCTTC.